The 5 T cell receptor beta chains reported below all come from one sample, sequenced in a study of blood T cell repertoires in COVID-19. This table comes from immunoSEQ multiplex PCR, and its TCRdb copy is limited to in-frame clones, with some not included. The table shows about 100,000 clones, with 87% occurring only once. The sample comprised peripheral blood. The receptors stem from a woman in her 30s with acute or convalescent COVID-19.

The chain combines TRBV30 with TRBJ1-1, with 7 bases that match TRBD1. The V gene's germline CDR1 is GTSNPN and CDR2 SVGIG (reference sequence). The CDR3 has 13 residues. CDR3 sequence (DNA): TGTGCTTATCAGGGACAGTCGAACACTGAAGCTTTCTTT. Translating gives CAYQGQSNTEAFF.

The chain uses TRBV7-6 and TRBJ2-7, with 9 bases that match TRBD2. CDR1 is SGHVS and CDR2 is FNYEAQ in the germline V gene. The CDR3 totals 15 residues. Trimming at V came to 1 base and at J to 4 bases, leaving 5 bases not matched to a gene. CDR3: CASSLGSGGLYEQYF. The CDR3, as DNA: TGTGCCAGCAGCTTAGGAAGCGGGGGGCTATACGAGCAGTACTTC.

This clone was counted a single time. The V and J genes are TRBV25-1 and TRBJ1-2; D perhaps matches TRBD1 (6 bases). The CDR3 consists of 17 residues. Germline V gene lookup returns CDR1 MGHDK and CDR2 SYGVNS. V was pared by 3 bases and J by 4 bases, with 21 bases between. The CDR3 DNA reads TGTGCCAGCAGTGATGAGGGGACACCTGAGCCGGGCTATGGCTACACCTTC. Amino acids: CASSDEGTPEPGYGYTF.

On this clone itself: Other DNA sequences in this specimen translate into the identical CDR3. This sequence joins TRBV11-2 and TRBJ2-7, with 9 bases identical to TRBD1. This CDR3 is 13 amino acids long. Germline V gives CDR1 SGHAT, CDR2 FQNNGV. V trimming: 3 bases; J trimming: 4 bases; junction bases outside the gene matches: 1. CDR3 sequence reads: CASSFGQGYEQYF. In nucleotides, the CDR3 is TGTGCCAGCAGCTTTGGACAGGGGTACGAGCAGTACTTC.

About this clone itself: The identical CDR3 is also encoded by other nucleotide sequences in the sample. The CDR3 loop reads CASSLLAGSYEQYF. CDR3 in DNA: TGTGCCAGCAGTTTACTGGCAGGCTCCTACGAGCAGTACTTC. The V gene is TRBV28, the J gene TRBJ2-7; D gene uncertain. The CDR3 sequence is 14 residues long. The V end lost 2 bases, the J end lost 0 bases, and 8 bases lay between the germline ends. Germline CDR1 is MDHEN and CDR2 is SYDVKM.